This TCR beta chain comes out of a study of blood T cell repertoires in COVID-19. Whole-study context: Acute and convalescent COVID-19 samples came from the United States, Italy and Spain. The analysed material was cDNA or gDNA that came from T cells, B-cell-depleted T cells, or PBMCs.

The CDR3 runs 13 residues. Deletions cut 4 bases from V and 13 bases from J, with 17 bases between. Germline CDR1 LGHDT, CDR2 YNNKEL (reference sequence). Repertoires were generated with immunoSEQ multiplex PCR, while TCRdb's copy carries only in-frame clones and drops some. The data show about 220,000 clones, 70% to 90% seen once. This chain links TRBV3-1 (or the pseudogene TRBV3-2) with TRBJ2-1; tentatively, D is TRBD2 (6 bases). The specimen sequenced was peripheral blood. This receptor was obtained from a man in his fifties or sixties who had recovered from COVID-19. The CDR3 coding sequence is TGTGCCAGCAGCCCTAAACCGGGACTCCGACAGTTCTTC. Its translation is CASSPKPGLRQFF.